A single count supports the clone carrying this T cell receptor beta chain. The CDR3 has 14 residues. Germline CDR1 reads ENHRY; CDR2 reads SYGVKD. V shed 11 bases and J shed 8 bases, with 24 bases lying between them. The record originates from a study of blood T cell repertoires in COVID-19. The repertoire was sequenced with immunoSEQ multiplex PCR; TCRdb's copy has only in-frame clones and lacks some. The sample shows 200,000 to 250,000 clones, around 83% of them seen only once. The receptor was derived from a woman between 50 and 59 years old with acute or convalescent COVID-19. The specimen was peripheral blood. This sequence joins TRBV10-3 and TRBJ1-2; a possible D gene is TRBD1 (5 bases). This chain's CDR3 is CAARSGGDGPGYTF. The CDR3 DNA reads TGTGCCGCCCGGTCCGGGGGAGACGGCCCGGGCTACACCTTC.